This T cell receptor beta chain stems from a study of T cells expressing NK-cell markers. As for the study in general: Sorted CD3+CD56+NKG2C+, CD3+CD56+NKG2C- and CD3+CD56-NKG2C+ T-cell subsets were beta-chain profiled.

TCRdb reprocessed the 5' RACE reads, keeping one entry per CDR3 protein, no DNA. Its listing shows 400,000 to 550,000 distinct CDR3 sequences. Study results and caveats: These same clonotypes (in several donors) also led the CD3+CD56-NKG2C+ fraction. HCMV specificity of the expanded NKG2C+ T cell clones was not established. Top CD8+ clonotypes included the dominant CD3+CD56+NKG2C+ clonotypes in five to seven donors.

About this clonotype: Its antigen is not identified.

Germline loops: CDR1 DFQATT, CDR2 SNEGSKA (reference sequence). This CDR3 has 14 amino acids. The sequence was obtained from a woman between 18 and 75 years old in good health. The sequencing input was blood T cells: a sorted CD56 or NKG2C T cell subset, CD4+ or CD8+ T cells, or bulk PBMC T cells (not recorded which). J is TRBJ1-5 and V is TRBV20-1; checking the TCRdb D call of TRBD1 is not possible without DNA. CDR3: CSARADRGNQPQHF.